The next 19 T cell receptor beta chains were all read from a single sample in a study of shared clonotypes between healthy human individuals. Sequencing was performed with immunoSEQ multiplex PCR; in TCRdb, only in-frame clones are kept and a portion is missing. Here the sample spans roughly 410,000 clones, about 97% being singletons. Sequences were obtained from memory CD8+ T cells sorted from blood. As to subset: CD45RO+ cells pooled with CCR7-negative TemRA cells. These receptors were obtained from a man younger than 40 in good health.

The rearrangement uses TRBV11-2 and TRBJ2-7; D is uncertain. From germline, CDR1 is SGHAT and CDR2 FQNNGV. The CDR3 is made up of 15 amino acids. Trimming left V 2 bases short and J 4 bases short, with 15 bases between. The CDR3 region has the DNA TGTGCCAGCAGCTTAAGAAGACACCCTGGGTACGAGCAGTACTTC. This translates into CASSLRRHPGYEQYF.

The chain links TRBV6-5 to TRBJ1-3; D remains ambiguous. The V gene's germline CDR1 is MNHEY and CDR2 SVGAGI. With 2 bases removed from V and 4 bases from J, the gap between germline ends came to 9 bases. CDR3 length equals 14 residues. The CDR3 loop reads CASSYARWGNTIYF. The CDR3 nucleotides are TGTGCCAGCAGTTACGCCCGATGGGGAAACACCATATATTTT.

The chain combines TRBV5-1 with TRBJ2-5; 11 nucleotides align to TRBD2. V gave up 4 bases and J gave up 5 bases; unmatched junction bases: 7. Germline values: CDR1 SGHRS, CDR2 YFSETQ. The CDR3 length is 15 residues. The CDR3 DNA reads as TGCGCCAGCAGCCCACTACTAGCGGGAGTGGAGACCCAGTACTTC. Translating gives CASSPLLAGVETQYF.

The V call is TRBV19, the J call TRBJ2-5; D remains ambiguous. The J call may be wrong; the DNA end is better matched by TRBJ2-7. CDR1 LNHDA and CDR2 SQIVND come from the germline V gene (reference sequence). The CDR3 is 13 amino acids. CDR3 sequence reads: CASSIRLFYEQYF. The CDR3, as DNA: TGTGCCAGTAGTATTCGGCTGTTCTACGAGCAGTACTTC.

The rearrangement links TRBV28 to TRBJ2-7, with D tentatively TRBD2 (6 bases). The V and J ends lost 3 bases and 3 bases respectively, with 9 bases between them. Per germline, CDR1 MDHEN and CDR2 SYDVKM. The CDR3 consists of 13 residues. The DNA of the CDR3 is TGTGCCAGCAGTTTTGGGGAGGTCTACGAGCAGTACTTC. Residues: CASSFGEVYEQYF.

The rearrangement uses TRBV4-2 and TRBJ2-7; maybe TRBD2 (5 bases). CDR3 length: 14 amino acids. Germline CDR1 LGHNA, CDR2 YNFKEQ. The V end was cut by 2 bases, the J end by 1 base, with 9 bases between. In DNA, the CDR3 is TGTGCCAGCAGCCAACGGAGGCAGTCCTACGAGCAGTACTTC. Amino acid sequence: CASSQRRQSYEQYF.

V and J are TRBV14 and TRBJ1-2, with TRBD1 identical over 8 bases. The germline gives CDR1 SGHDN, CDR2 FVKESK. The CDR3 length is 14 residues. V lost 4 bases and J lost 6; bases outside the gene matches: 7. Written as DNA, the CDR3 is TGTGCCAGCAGCCTCACCGGACAGGGTGATGGCTACACCTTC. Its translation is CASSLTGQGDGYTF.

A remark on this clone: Other DNA sequences in the sample encode the same CDR3. This rearrangement joins TRBV20-1 to TRBJ2-7, with D perhaps matching TRBD2 (6 bases). Trimming removed 3 bases from V and 4 bases from J, with 7 bases in between. CDR1 DFQATT and CDR2 SNEGSKA come from the germline V gene (reference sequence). The CDR3 length is 11 residues. The CDR3 DNA reads as TGCAGTGCTAGCGGGAGTTACGAGCAGTACTTC. Amino acid sequence: CSASGSYEQYF.

This clone was seen once. This CDR3 reads CASSPAAGLAGAQETQYF. Here the CDR3 DNA reads TGTGCCAGCAGCCCCGCGGCCGGACTAGCGGGAGCCCAAGAGACCCAGTACTTC. This chain uses TRBV9 with TRBJ2-5; 13 bases line up with TRBD2. Per germline, CDR1 SGDLS and CDR2 YYNGEE. J lost 1 base, V lost 4 bases, and 10 bases had no gene match. CDR3 length: 18 amino acids. Combining the CDR3 with reference TRBV9 and TRBJ2-5 gives the whole variable domain DSGVTQTPKHLITATGQRVTLRCSPRSGDLSVYWYQQSLDQGLQFLIQYYNGEERAKGNILERFSAQQFPDLHSELNLSSLELGDSALYFCASSPAAGLAGAQETQYFGPGTRLLVL.

V usage is TRBV30 and J usage is TRBJ1-3; no clear D gene. Germline V gene lookup returns CDR1 GTSNPN and CDR2 SVGIG (reference sequence). The CDR3 loop spans 11 amino acids. The V end lost 2 bases, the J end lost 4 bases, and 3 bases lay between the germline ends. CDR3 bases: TGTGCCTGGAGTCCCGGAAACACCATATATTTT. The encoded protein is CAWSPGNTIYF.

This clone appeared a single time. V and J are TRBV2 and TRBJ1-2; D unresolved. This CDR3 region has 13 residues. Per the germline V gene, CDR1 is SNHLY and CDR2 is FYNNEI. The germline V and J ends were trimmed by 1 base and 4 bases, with 7 bases remaining between them. CDR3 residues: CASSEGLRYGYTF. CDR3 nucleotide sequence: TGTGCCAGCAGTGAAGGGCTACGCTATGGCTACACCTTC. Combining the CDR3 with reference TRBV2 and TRBJ1-2 gives the whole variable domain EPEVTQTPSHQVTQMGQEVILRCVPISNHLYFYWYRQILGQKVEFLVSFYNNEISEKSEIFDDQFSVERPDGSNFTLKIRSTKLEDSAMYFCASSEGLRYGYTFGSGTRLTVV.

V gene TRBV15 combines with J gene TRBJ2-7, with D perhaps matching TRBD1 (6 bases). With 0 bases removed from V and 2 bases from J, the gap between germline ends came to 23 bases. Germline V gives CDR1 LNHNV, CDR2 YYDKDF (reference sequence). The CDR3 consists of 19 residues. The CDR3 loop is CATSRDPAIPSDSPYEQYF. Here the CDR3 DNA reads TGTGCCACCAGCAGAGACCCAGCAATCCCCTCGGACAGCCCCTACGAGCAGTACTTC.

The chain joins TRBV7-6 to TRBJ2-3, with 11 bases lining up with TRBD2. The germline gives CDR1 SGHVS, CDR2 FNYEAQ. V lost 5 bases and J lost 2; bases outside the gene matches: 6. The CDR3 extends over 16 amino acids. The CDR3 nucleotides are TGTGCCAGCAGCCCGAGACTAGCGGGGTCCACAGATACGCAGTATTTT. As protein: CASSPRLAGSTDTQYF.

This clone was seen once. J is TRBJ1-1 and V is TRBV25-1; 8 bases match TRBD1. The junction had 0 bases not matched to a gene; V was cut back by 3 bases and J by 3 bases. The CDR3 extends over 13 amino acids. Germline lookup yields CDR1 MGHDK and CDR2 SYGVNS. The chain's CDR3 is CASSDRGHTEAFF. The CDR3 DNA reads TGTGCCAGCAGTGACAGGGGGCACACTGAAGCTTTCTTT.

The rearrangement joins TRBV9 to TRBJ2-1; 14 positions agree with TRBD2. Germline CDR1 reads SGDLS; CDR2 reads YYNGEE. This CDR3 is 15 amino acids long. Unmatched junction bases numbered 2, after V lost 2 bases and J lost 7 bases. The CDR3 here is CASSVRLAGGNEQFF. CDR3 nucleotide sequence: TGTGCCAGCAGCGTCAGACTAGCGGGAGGGAATGAGCAGTTCTTC. Variable domain in full (rest from reference TRBV9 and TRBJ2-1): DSGVTQTPKHLITATGQRVTLRCSPRSGDLSVYWYQQSLDQGLQFLIQYYNGEERAKGNILERFSAQQFPDLHSELNLSSLELGDSALYFCASSVRLAGGNEQFFGPGTRLTVL.

V is TRBV28 and J is TRBJ2-7; D remains unclear. This CDR3 is 13 amino acids long. The germline V gene has CDR1 MDHEN and CDR2 SYDVKM. Trimming removed 2 bases at V and 5 bases at J, with 10 bases between. The CDR3, as DNA: TGTGCCAGCAGTTTAGCCCCTGCCCACGAGCAGTACTTC. Encoded protein: CASSLAPAHEQYF.

This chain links TRBV9 with TRBJ1-2; weak D call: TRBD1 (5 bases). Germline-derived CDR1 and CDR2 are SGDLS and YYNGEE. Trimming removed 3 bases from V and 8 bases from J, with 11 bases in between. The CDR3 length is 12 residues. The CDR3 nucleotides read TGTGCCAGCAGCGAGCAGGGTTACGGCTACACCTTC. Its translation: CASSEQGYGYTF.

On this clone itself: Different DNA sequences within this sample yield the same CDR3. The chain employs TRBV28 and TRBJ2-7, with 7 bases aligning to TRBD2. Germline V gene data show CDR1 as MDHEN and CDR2 as SYDVKM. The CDR3 runs to 12 residues. V lost 3 bases and J lost 4; bases outside the gene matches: 0. CDR3 bases: TGTGCCAGCAGTTTGGGGGGGTACGAGCAGTACTTC. This encodes CASSLGGYEQYF.

V gene TRBV6-5 combines with J gene TRBJ1-2, with TRBD1 as a possible D gene (5 bases). Germline CDR1 is MNHEY and CDR2 is SVGAGI. CDR3 length: 12 amino acids. V was clipped by 6 bases and J by 4 bases, with 9 bases between them. The DNA of the CDR3 is TGTGCCAGCAGCCCGGGGGGCTATGGCTACACCTTC. As protein: CASSPGGYGYTF.